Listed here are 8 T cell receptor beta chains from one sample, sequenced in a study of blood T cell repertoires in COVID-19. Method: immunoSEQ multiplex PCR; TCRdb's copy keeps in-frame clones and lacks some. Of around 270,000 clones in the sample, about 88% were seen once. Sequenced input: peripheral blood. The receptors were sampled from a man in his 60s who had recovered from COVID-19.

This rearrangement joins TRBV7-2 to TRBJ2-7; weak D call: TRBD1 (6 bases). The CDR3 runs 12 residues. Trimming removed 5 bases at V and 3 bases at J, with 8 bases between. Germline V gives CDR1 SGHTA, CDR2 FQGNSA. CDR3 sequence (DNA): TGTGCCAGCAGCAAGACAGGCTACGAGCAGTACTTC. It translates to CASSKTGYEQYF.

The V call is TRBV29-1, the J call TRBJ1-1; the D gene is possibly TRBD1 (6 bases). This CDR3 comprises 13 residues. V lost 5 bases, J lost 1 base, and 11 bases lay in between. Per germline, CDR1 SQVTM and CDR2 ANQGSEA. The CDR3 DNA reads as TGCAGCGTTCTAATAGGGGGGAACACTGAAGCTTTCTTT. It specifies CSVLIGGNTEAFF.

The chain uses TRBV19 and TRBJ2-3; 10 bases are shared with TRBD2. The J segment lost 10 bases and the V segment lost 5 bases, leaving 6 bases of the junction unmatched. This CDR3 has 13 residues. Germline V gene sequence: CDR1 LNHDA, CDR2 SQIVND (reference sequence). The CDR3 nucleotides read TGTGCCAGTAGTGTCTCTAGCGGGGGATCGCAGTATTTT. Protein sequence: CASSVSSGGSQYF.

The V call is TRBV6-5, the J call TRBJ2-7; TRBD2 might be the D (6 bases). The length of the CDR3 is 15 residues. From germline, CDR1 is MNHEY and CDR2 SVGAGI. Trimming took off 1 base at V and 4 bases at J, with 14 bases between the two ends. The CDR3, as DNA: TGTGCCAGCAGTTACTTGGCGGGGAGCTCGTACGAGCAGTACTTC. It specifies CASSYLAGSSYEQYF.

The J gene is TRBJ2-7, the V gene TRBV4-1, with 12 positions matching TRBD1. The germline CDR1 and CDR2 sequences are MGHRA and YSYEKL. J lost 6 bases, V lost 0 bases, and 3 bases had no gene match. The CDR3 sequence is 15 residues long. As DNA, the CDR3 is TGCGCCAGCAGCCAAGACGGGACAGGGGGCCTCGAGCAGTACTTC. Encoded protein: CASSQDGTGGLEQYF.

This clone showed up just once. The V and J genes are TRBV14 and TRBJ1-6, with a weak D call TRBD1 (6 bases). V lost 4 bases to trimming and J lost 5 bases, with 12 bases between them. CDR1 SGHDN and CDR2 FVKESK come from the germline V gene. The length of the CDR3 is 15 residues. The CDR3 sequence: CASSLSTGNNSPLHF. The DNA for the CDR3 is TGTGCCAGCAGCCTCAGTACAGGGAATAATTCACCCCTCCACTTT.

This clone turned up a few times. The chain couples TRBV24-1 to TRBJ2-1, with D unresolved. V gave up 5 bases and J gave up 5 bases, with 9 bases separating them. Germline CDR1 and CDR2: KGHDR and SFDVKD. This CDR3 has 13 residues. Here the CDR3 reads CATSAPGHNEQFF. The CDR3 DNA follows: TGTGCCACCAGTGCCCCTGGGCACAATGAGCAGTTCTTC.

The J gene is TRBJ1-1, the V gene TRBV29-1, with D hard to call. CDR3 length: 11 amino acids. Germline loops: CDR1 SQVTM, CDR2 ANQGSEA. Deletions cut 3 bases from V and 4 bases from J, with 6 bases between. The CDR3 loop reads CSVDEGTEAFF. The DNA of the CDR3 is TGCAGCGTTGATGAGGGCACTGAAGCTTTCTTT.